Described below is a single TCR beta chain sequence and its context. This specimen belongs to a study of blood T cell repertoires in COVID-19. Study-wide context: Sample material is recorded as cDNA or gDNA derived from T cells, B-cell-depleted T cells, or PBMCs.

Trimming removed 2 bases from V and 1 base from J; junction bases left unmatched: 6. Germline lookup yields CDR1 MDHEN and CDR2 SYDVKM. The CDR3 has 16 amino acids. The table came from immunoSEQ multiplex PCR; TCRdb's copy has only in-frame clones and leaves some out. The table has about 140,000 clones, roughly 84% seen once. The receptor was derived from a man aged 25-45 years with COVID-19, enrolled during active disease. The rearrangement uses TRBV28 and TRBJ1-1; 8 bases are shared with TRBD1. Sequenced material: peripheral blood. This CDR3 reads CASSLVRTGRNTEAFF. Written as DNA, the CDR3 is TGTGCCAGCAGTTTAGTGAGGACAGGGAGGAACACTGAAGCTTTCTTT.